The TCR beta chain described here comes from a study of shared clonotypes between healthy human individuals. Sorted subsets were amplified in replicate PCRs using 200 ng DNA, approximately 30,000 T cell genomes. Here immunoSEQ multiplex PCR was the method, and the copy in TCRdb shows in-frame clones only, minus some. The sample shows approximately 1,000,000 clones, roughly 74% of them seen only once. For this clone: The antigen remains undetermined.

The CDR3 is made up of 14 amino acids. The trim removed 6 bases at V and 7 bases at J, leaving 4 bases unmatched. Looked up from germline, CDR1 is MNHNS and CDR2 is SASEGT. Notes on the study in general: Shared across several donors were around 4.7% of the naive CD4 clonotypes.

Every donor was a Caucasian adult from Nashville, Tennessee. In the CD4+ fraction, cells were divided into CD45RA+ naive and CD45RA-negative memory subsets. Sample: memory CD4+ T cells from PBMCs. Subset in this sample: CD45RA-negative fraction. This TCR derives from a man aged 18 to 35 in good health. Some clones in this sample may be carry-over from other donors' samples. The rearrangement joins TRBV6-1 to TRBJ1-5; TRBD1 aligns across 12 bases. The CDR3 protein is CASRGQGATQPQHF. The CDR3 DNA is TGTGCCAGCAGGGGACAGGGGGCCACGCAGCCCCAGCATTTT.